This TCR beta chain was identified during a study of T cells after yellow fever vaccination. Study-wide points: Only a small proportion of the clonotypes turned up in both the CD4 and the CD8 compartments, likely arising from convergent recombination.

Production of TCR cDNA was by 5'RACE template switching, which also added a universal primer site and UMIs. MiXCR was run by TCRdb on the 5' RACE reads, yielding one entry per CDR3 protein. The table shows about 340,000 distinct CDR3 sequences, with around 3.9% occurring only once. Germline V CDR1 and CDR2: SGHRS, YFSETQ. J gave up 3 bases and V 4 bases, and 6 bases lay outside the gene matches. This CDR3 has 17 residues. Note on this clonotype: Its specificity is not known.

The sample consisted of PBMCs, taken 5 days after the yellow fever booster vaccination. This chain uses TRBV5-1 with TRBJ2-2; TRBD2 matches at 13 bases. This receptor was obtained from a young man who received the YFV17D yellow fever vaccine. The CDR3 is CASSLGLAGPDTGELFF. For the CDR3, the DNA is TGCGCCAGCAGCCTGGGACTAGCGGGGCCAGACACCGGGGAGCTGTTTTTT. Using reference TRBV5-1 and TRBJ2-2 for the parts outside the CDR3, the full variable domain is KAGVTQTPRYLIKTRGQQVTLSCSPISGHRSVSWYQQTPGQGLQFLFEYFSETQRNKGNFPGRFSGRQFSNSRSEMNVSTLELGDSALYLCASSLGLAGPDTGELFFGEGSRLTVL.